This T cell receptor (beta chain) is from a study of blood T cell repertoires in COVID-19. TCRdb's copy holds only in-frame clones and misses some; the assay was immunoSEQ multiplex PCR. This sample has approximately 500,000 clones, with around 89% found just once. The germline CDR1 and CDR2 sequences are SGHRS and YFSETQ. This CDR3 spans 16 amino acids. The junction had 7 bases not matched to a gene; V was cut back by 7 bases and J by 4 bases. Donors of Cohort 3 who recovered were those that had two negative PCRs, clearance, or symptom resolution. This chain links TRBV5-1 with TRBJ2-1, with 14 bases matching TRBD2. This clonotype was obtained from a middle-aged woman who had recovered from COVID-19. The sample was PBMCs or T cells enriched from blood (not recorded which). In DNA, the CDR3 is TGCGCCAGCCGGGGGACTAGCGGGAGTTTATACAATGAGCAGTTCTTC. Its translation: CASRGTSGSLYNEQFF.